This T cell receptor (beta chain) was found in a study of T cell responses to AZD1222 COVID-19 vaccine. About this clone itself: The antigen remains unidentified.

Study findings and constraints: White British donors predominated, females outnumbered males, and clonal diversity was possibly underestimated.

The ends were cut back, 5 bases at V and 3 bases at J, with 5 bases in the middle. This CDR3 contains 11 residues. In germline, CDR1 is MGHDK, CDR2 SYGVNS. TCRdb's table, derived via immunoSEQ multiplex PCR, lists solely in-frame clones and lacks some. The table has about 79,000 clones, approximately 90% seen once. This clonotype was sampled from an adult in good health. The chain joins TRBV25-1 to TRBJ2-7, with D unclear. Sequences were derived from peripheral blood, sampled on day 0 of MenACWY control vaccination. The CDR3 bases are TGTGCCAGCAGTATCCACTACGAGCAGTACTTC. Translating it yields CASSIHYEQYF.